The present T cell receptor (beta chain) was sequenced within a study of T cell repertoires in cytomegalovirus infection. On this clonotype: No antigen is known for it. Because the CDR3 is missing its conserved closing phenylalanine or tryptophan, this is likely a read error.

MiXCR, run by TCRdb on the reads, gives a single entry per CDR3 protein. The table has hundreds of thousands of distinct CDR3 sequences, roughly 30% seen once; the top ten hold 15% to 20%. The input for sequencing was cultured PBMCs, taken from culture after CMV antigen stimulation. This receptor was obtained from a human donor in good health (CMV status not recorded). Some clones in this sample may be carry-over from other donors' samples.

CDR3 region: CASRGNEKLFL. The CDR3 DNA reads as TGTGCCTCACGGGGTAATGAAAAACTGTTTTTA. V and J are TRBV10-3 and TRBJ1-4; D call uncertain. V gave up 11 bases and J gave up 4 bases, with 8 bases separating them. The germline gives CDR1 ENHRY, CDR2 SYGVKD. CDR3 length: 11 amino acids.